This record covers a single TCR beta chain. Antigen specificity is unknown. The data belong to a study of cytomegalovirus exposure and HLA in healthy donors. Findings and caveats of the study: Earlier results showed most TCR beta V segments being productive about 87% or about 30% of the time. Across all donors, roughly uniform sequencing depth was an assumption of the presence/absence analyses. Evidence from a later analysis indicated that most CMV-associated TCR beta chains looked HLA-restricted.

The PCR was carried out with 60 Vbeta primers and 13 Jbeta primers. Repertoires were generated with immunoSEQ multiplex PCR, while TCRdb's copy carries only in-frame clones and drops some. The sample contains some 130,000 clones, roughly 70% of which appear only once. J lost 0 bases, V lost 1 base, and 1 base had no gene match. Germline values: CDR1 SGHVS, CDR2 FQNEAQ. The CDR3 spans 15 residues. The V call is TRBV7-8, the J call TRBJ2-3, with TRBD1 matching over 7 bases. The sequenced sample consisted of PBMCs. The sequence was collected from a man aged 25-40 years in good health and CMV-seronegative. CDR3 protein: CASSLEGASTDTQYF. For the CDR3, the DNA is TGTGCCAGCAGCTTAGAGGGGGCTAGCACAGATACGCAGTATTTT.